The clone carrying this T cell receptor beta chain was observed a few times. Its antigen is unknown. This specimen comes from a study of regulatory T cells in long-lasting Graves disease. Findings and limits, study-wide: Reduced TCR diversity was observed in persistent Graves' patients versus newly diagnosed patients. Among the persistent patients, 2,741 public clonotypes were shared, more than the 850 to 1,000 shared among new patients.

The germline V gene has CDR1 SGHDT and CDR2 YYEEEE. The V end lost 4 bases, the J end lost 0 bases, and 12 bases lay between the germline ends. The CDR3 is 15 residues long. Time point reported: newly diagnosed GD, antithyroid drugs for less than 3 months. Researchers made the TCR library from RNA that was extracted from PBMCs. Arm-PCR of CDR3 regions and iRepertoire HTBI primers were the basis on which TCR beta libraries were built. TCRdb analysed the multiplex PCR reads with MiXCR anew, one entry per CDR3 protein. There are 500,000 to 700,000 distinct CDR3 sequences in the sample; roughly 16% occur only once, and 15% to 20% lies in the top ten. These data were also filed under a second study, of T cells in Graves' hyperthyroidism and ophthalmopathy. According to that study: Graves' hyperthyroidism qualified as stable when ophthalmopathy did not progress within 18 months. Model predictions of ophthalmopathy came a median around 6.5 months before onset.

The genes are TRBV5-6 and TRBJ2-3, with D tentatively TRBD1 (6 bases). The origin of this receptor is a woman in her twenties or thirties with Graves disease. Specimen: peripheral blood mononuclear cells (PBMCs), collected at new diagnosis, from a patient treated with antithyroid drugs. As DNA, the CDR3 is TGTGCCAGCAGCCGCCAGGGGCCGAGCACAGATACGCAGTATTTT. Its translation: CASSRQGPSTDTQYF.